The rows below give T cell receptor beta chains drawn from one sample of a study of cytomegalovirus exposure and HLA in healthy donors. The assay was immunoSEQ multiplex PCR, and TCRdb's table has in-frame clones only and misses some. The table records 55,000 to 75,000 clones, around 96% of them present only once. The sequenced material came from PBMCs. The receptors shown here come from a man aged 18 to 29 in good health and CMV-seropositive. Both conserved end residues are part of each CDR3. Each record gives: V gene, D gene, J gene, clone size, CDR3 DNA, CDR3 protein. A D gene is named only where the DNA matches it firmly. Size is omitted from some rows. Given values are once, few, many or a class for expanded clones.

>TRBV19|TRBD1|TRBJ1-5|-
TGTGCCAGTAGTACCCGACAGGGGCTGGTGCGGAGCAATCAGCCCCAGCATTTT
CASSTRQGLVRSNQPQHF
>TRBV29-1|-|TRBJ1-1|-
TGCAGCGTTGGACCTTACCTGGCTACGGTTAGTGGGCCGAACACTGAAGCTTTCTTT
CSVGPYLATVSGPNTEAFF
>TRBV7-9|TRBD1|TRBJ1-4|-
TGTGCCAGCAGCATCCGGGACAGGGGGCCAACTAATGAAAAACTGTTTTTT
CASSIRDRGPTNEKLFF
>TRBV5-4|-|TRBJ1-1|once
TGTGCCAGCAGCTTGGGGGTGGGAGACACTGAAGCTTTCTTT
CASSLGVGDTEAFF
>TRBV10-3|-|TRBJ2-7|once
TGTGCCATCAGTGATCCCCAGGGGTGGGTGCAGTACTTC
CAISDPQGWVQYF
>TRBV4-1|-|TRBJ1-1|-
TGCGCCAGCAGCGGTGATGTCGAGGCTTTCTTT
CASSGDVEAFF
>TRBV5-1|TRBD2|TRBJ2-1|-
TGCGCCAGCAGCTTGGAGGCTAGCGGGATCGGTGAGCAGTTCTTC
CASSLEASGIGEQFF
>TRBV15|-|TRBJ2-7|-
TGTGCCACCAGCACCGGGACAATGGAGCAGTACTTC
CATSTGTMEQYF
>TRBV4-1|TRBD1|TRBJ1-2|once
TGCGCCAGCAGCCCACCCCATGGGACAGCTTATGGCTACACCTTC
CASSPPHGTAYGYTF
>TRBV6-5|-|TRBJ1-1|-
TGTGCCAGCAGCCCAACACAGGGATGGACTGAAGCTTTCTTT
CASSPTQGWTEAFF
>TRBV28|TRBD2|TRBJ2-5|-
TGTGCCAGCAGTCCGGGACTAGCGGGAACGGAGACCCAGTACTTC
CASSPGLAGTETQYF
>TRBV29-1|-|TRBJ1-5|-
TGCAGCGTGGGGGGGACGCGGCGTCAGCCCCAGCATTTT
CSVGGTRRQPQHF
>TRBV4-1|-|TRBJ2-2|-
TGCGCCAGCAGCGGAGGGGGCCGGAACACCGGGGAGCTGTTTTTT
CASSGGGRNTGELFF
>TRBV6-6|-|TRBJ1-1|once
TGTGCCAGCAGGGAGGAAGAAGCTTTCTTT
CASREEEAFF
>TRBV4-1|-|TRBJ1-5|-
TGCGCCAGCAGCCAAGGCAGGGGCAATCAGCCCCAGCATTTT
CASSQGRGNQPQHF
>TRBV18|-|TRBJ2-7|-
TGTGCCAGCTCACCTTCCAGGGTGTACGAGCAGTACTTC
CASSPSRVYEQYF
>TRBV6-5|-|TRBJ2-1|-
TGTGCCAGCAGTTATCCTAGCTCCAATGAGCAGTTCTTC
CASSYPSSNEQFF
>TRBV5-5|-|TRBJ1-5|medium-sized
TGTGCCAGCAGTCGGCAGGGAGGGCATCAGCCCCAGCATTTT
CASSRQGGHQPQHF
>TRBV4-2|TRBD1|TRBJ1-3|-
TGTGCCAGCAGCCAAGATTCGGGACAGGGGAGTAACACCATATATTTT
CASSQDSGQGSNTIYF
>TRBV5-1|TRBD2|TRBJ2-1|-
TGCGCCAGCAGCTTGGGTAGCGGGAACTACAATGAGCAGTTCTTC
CASSLGSGNYNEQFF
>TRBV9|TRBD2|TRBJ2-2|few
TGTGCCAGCAGCGTAGTTTACCGCCCTACTAGCGCCGGGGAGCTGTTTTTT
CASSVVYRPTSAGELFF
>TRBV5-1|TRBD2|TRBJ2-2|-
TGCGCCAGCAGCTTGGGACTAGCGGGAGCTGTCGGGGAGCTGTTTTTT
CASSLGLAGAVGELFF
>TRBV7-2|-|TRBJ1-4|-
TGTGCCAGCAGCTTAAGGCTCGGGGAAAAACTGTTTTTT
CASSLRLGEKLFF
>TRBV18|-|TRBJ2-3|-
TGTGCCAGCTCACCAAGGCTGGGCGTTAGCACAGATACGCAGTATTTT
CASSPRLGVSTDTQYF
>TRBV6-1|TRBD1|TRBJ2-7|-
TGTGCCAGCAGTGCTAGACAGGGCTCCTACGAGCAGTACTTC
CASSARQGSYEQYF
>TRBV7-7|-|TRBJ2-7|-
TGTGCTAGCAGCTTTCTCCTCGGAGGGAGGCCGTACTTGTGGGTCTTC
CASSFLLGGRPYLWVF
>TRBV6-4|TRBD2|TRBJ2-3|-
TGTGCCACTTCTAGCGGGAGGGCCTCAGATACGCAGTATTTT
CATSSGRASDTQYF
>TRBV28|TRBD1|TRBJ1-1|-
TGTGCCAGCAGTCGGACAGGAGATATAGTCAGCACTGAAGCTTTCTTT
CASSRTGDIVSTEAFF
>TRBV4-1|TRBD1|TRBJ2-1|-
TGCGCCAGCAGCCGAGGGACAGGGGGCTCGAATGAGCAGTTCTTC
CASSRGTGGSNEQFF
>TRBV7-8|TRBD1|TRBJ2-3|-
TGTGCCAGCAGAAAAGACAGGGTGCGCACAGATACGCAGTATTTT
CASRKDRVRTDTQYF
>TRBV30|-|TRBJ1-5|once
TGTGCCTGGAGTGGAGAGGGCAATCAGCCCCAGCATTTT
CAWSGEGNQPQHF
>TRBV5-1|-|TRBJ1-5|-
TGCGCCAGCAGCTTTGTTAGCGGTAGCACAGATACGCAGCATTTT
CASSFVSGSTDTQHF
>TRBV9|TRBD1|TRBJ1-1|-
TGTGCCAGCAGCGTAGTGGGACAGGGGGCCTGGCGGACTGAAGCTTTCTTT
CASSVVGQGAWRTEAFF
>TRBV27|-|TRBJ1-6|-
TGTGCCAGCAGTTTAGACGGGAGGGTTTACTCACCCCTCCACTTT
CASSLDGRVYSPLHF